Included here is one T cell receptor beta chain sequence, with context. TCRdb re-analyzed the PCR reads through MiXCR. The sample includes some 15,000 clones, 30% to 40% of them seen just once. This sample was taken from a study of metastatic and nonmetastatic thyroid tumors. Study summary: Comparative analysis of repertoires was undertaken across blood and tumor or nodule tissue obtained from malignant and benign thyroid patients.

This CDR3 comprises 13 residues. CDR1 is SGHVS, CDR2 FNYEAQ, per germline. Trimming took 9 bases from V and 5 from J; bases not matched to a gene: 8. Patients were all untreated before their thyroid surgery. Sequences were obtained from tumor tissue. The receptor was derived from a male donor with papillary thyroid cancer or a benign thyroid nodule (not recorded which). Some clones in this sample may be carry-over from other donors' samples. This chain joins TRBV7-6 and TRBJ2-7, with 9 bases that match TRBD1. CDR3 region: CASSRQGGNEQYF. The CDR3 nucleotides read TGTGCCAGTAGCCGACAGGGGGGCAACGAGCAGTACTTC. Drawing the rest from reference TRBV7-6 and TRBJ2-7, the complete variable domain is GAGVSQSPRYKVTKRGQDVALRCDPISGHVSLYWYRQALGQGPEFLTYFNYEAQQDKSGLPNDRFSAERPEGSISTLTIQRTEQRDSAMYRCASSRQGGNEQYFGPGTRLTVT.